What follows is one T cell receptor (beta chain) and its context. The target antigen is unknown. This sample is drawn from a study of cytomegalovirus exposure and HLA in healthy donors. Study-level information: The study's early data release held 80 million to 95 million unique TCRs from HLA-typed donors. Study results and limitations: Three chains linked to CMV were shown in vitro to be specific for CMV antigens. Productive status was seen about 87% or about 30% of the time for most TCR beta V segments in an earlier analysis.

The PCR ran on 60 Vbeta and 13 Jbeta primers. Using immunoSEQ multiplex PCR, the repertoire was profiled, and TCRdb retains in-frame clones only, with some absent. The sample data list approximately 100,000 clones. V was clipped by 4 bases and J by 5 bases, with 18 bases between them. This CDR3 is built from 16 residues. From germline, CDR1 is SGDLS and CDR2 YYNGEE. Each donor's status was that of a healthy bone marrow donor. The clonotype originates from a man between 45 and 60 years old in good health and CMV-seronegative. The sequenced sample consisted of PBMCs. V and J are TRBV9 and TRBJ1-4; weak D call: TRBD1 (5 bases). CDR3 loop: CASSPRQGSENEKLFF. The CDR3 region has the DNA TGTGCCAGCAGCCCCCGGCAGGGAAGTGAGAATGAAAAACTGTTTTTT.